This T cell receptor beta chain is drawn from a study of T cell responses to AZD1222 COVID-19 vaccine. The data were produced by immunoSEQ multiplex PCR, yet TCRdb's version contains in-frame clones alone and is incomplete. Here the sample spans 100,000 to 150,000 clones, roughly 89% being singletons. On this clone itself: Antigen unknown.

General study findings and limits: Donors were mostly white British, more females; clonal diversity possibly underestimated.

Trimming stripped 3 bases from V and 2 bases from J, with 16 bases between. Looked up from germline, CDR1 is SGHRS and CDR2 is YFSETQ. The CDR3 sequence is 16 residues long. Sequences were derived from peripheral blood, sampled 28 days after the second AZD1222 dose. J is TRBJ2-3 and V is TRBV5-1; D gene unclear. This clonotype was sampled from an adult who received the AZD1222 COVID-19 vaccine. This CDR3 is CASSSLGVMNTDTQYF. CDR3 DNA sequence: TGCGCCAGCAGCTCACTGGGCGTAATGAACACAGATACGCAGTATTTT.